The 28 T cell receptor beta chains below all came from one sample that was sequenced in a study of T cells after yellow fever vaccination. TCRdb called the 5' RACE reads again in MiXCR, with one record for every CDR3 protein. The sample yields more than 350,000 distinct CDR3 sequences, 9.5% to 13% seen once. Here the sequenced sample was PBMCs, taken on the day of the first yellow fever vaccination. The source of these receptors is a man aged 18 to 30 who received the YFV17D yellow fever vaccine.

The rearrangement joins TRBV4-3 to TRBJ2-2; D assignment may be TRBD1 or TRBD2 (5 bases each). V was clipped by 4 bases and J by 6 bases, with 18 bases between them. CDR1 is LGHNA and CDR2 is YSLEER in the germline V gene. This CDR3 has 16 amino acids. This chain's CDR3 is CASSLQTQGPSGELFF. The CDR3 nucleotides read TGCGCCAGCAGCCTCCAAACGCAGGGACCTTCCGGGGAGCTGTTTTTT.

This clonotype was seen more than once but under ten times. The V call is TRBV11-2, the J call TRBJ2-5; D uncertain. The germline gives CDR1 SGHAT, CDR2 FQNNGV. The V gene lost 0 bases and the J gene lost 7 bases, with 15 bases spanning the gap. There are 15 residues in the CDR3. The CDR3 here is CASSLDRLEVGTQYF. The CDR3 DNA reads TGTGCCAGCAGCTTAGACAGACTTGAAGTTGGGACCCAGTACTTC. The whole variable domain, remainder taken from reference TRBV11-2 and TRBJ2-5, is EAGVAQSPRYKIIEKRQSVAFWCNPISGHATLYWYQQILGQGPKLLIQFQNNGVVDDSQLPKDRFSAERLKGVDSTLKIQPAKLEDSAVYLCASSLDRLEVGTQYFGPGTRLLVL.

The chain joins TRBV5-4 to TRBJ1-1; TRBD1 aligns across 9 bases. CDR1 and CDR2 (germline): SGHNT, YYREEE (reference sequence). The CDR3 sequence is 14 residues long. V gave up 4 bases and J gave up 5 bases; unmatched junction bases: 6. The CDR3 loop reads CASSRRQGGTEAFF. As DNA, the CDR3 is TGTGCCAGCAGCAGACGACAGGGGGGGACTGAAGCTTTCTTT. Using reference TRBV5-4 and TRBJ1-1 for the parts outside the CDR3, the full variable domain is ETGVTQSPTHLIKTRGQQVTLRCSSQSGHNTVSWYQQALGQGPQFIFQYYREEENGRGNFPPRFSGLQFPNYSSELNVNALELDDSALYLCASSRRQGGTEAFFGQGTRLTVV.

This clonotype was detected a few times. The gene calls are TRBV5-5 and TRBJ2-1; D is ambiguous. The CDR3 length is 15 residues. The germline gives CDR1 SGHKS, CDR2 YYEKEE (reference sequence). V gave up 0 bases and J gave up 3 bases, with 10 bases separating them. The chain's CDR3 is CASSLAVAFYNEQFF. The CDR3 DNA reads TGTGCCAGCAGCTTGGCTGTTGCCTTCTACAATGAGCAGTTCTTC.

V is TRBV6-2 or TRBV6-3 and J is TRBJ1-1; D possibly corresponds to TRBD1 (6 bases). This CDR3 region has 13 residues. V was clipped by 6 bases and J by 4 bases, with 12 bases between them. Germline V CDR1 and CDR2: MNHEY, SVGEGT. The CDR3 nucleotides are TGTGCCAGCAGGAAACAGGGCGGCACTGAAGCTTTCTTT. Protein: CASRKQGGTEAFF.

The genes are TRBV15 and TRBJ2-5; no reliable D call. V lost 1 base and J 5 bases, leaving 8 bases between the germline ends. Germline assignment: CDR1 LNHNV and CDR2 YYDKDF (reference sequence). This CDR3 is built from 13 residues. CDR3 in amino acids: CATSRAYTETQYF. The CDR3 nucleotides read TGTGCCACCAGCAGAGCTTATACGGAGACCCAGTACTTC.

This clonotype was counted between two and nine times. The CDR3 DNA sequence: TGCGCCAGCAGCTCCGGGACAGCTAGTTATAATTCACCCCTCCACTTT. Its translation: CASSSGTASYNSPLHF. The chain employs TRBV5-1 and TRBJ1-6, with 7 bases matching TRBD1. Per the germline V gene, CDR1 is SGHRS and CDR2 is YFSETQ. V lost 3 bases and J lost 4; bases outside the gene matches: 7. This CDR3 has 16 residues.

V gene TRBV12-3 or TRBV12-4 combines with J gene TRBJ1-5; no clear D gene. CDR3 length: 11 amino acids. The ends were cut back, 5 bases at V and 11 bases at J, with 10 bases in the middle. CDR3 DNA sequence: TGTGCCAGCAGTGGCCGGGGAGCCCAGCATTTT. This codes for CASSGRGAQHF.

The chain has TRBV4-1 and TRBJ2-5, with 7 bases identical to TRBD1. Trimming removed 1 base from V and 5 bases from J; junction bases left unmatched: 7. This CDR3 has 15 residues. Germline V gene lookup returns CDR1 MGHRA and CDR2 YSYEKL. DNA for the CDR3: TGCGCCAGCAGCCAAGGACAGGGTTCGACTGAGACCCAGTACTTC. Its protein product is CASSQGQGSTETQYF.

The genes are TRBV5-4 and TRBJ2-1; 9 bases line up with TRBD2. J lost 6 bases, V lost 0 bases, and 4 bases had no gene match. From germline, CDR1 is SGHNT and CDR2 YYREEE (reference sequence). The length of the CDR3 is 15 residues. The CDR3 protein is CASSLVLAGINEQFF. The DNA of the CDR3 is TGTGCCAGCAGCTTGGTTCTAGCGGGGATCAATGAGCAGTTCTTC.

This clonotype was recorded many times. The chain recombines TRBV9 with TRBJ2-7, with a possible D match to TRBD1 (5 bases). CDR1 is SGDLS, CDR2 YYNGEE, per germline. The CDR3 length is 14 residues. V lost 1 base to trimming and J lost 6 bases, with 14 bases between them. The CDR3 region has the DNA TGTGCCAGCAGCGTATCCCCCAGGGCCACCGAGCAGTACTTC. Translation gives CASSVSPRATEQYF.

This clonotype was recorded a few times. The CDR3 nucleotides read TGCGCCAGCAGCCAAGGGGCCTCTTTTAACGGGGAGCTGTTTTTT. Protein product: CASSQGASFNGELFF. J is TRBJ2-2 and V is TRBV4-1; no firm D call. The CDR3 spans 15 residues. The V gene's germline CDR1 is MGHRA and CDR2 YSYEKL. The germline V and J ends were trimmed by 1 base and 7 bases, with 13 bases remaining between them.

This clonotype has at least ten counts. The CDR3 sequence is CASSYPGNYGYTF. For the CDR3, the DNA is TGTGCCAGCAGTTACCCGGGGAACTATGGCTACACCTTC. J is TRBJ1-2 and V is TRBV6-5; D is uncertain. This CDR3 is 13 amino acids long. V was trimmed by 2 bases and J by 2 bases, leaving 6 bases between them. Germline CDR1 MNHEY, CDR2 SVGAGI.

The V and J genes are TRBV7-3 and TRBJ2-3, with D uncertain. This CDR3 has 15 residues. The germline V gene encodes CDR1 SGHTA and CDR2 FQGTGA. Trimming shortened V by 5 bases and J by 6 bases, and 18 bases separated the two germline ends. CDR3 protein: CASSPGRANGDTQYF. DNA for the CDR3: TGTGCCAGCAGCCCCGGACGGGCAAATGGGGATACGCAGTATTTT.

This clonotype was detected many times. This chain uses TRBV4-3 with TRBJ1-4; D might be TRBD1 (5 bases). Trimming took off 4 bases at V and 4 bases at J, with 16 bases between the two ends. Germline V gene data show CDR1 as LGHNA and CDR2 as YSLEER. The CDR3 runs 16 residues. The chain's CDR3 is CASSPNEGSGNEKLFF. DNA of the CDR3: TGCGCCAGCAGCCCAAACGAGGGGTCGGGTAATGAAAAACTGTTTTTT.

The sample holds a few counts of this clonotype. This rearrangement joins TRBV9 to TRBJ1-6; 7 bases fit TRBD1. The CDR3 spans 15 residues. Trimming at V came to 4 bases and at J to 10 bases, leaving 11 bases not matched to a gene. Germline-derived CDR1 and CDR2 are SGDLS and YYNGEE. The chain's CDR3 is CASSSLTGPGSPLHF. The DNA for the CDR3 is TGTGCCAGCAGCTCCTTGACAGGGCCGGGGTCACCCCTCCACTTT.

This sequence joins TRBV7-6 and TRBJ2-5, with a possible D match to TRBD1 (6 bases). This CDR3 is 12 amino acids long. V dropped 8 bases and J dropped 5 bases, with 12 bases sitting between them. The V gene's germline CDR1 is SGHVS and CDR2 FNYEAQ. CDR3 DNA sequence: TGTGCCAGCGGAACAGGGTTCGAGACCCAGTACTTC. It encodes CASGTGFETQYF. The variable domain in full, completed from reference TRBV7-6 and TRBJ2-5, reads GAGVSQSPRYKVTKRGQDVALRCDPISGHVSLYWYRQALGQGPEFLTYFNYEAQQDKSGLPNDRFSAERPEGSISTLTIQRTEQRDSAMYRCASGTGFETQYFGPGTRLLVL.

CDR3 protein: CASKQFTEAFF. In DNA form, the CDR3 reads TGTGCCAGCAAACAGTTCACTGAAGCTTTCTTT. V is TRBV7-2 and J is TRBJ1-1; D is unresolved. V was shortened by 7 bases and J by 4 bases, with 7 bases between the two germline ends. From germline, CDR1 is SGHTA and CDR2 FQGNSA. This CDR3 has 11 amino acids.

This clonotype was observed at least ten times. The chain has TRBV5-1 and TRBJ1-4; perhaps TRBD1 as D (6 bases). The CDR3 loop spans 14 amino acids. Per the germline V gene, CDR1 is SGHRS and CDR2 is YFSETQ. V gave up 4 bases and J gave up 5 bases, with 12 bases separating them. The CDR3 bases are TGCGCCAGCAGCACGACAGGTAGCAATGAAAAACTGTTTTTT. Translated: CASSTTGSNEKLFF.

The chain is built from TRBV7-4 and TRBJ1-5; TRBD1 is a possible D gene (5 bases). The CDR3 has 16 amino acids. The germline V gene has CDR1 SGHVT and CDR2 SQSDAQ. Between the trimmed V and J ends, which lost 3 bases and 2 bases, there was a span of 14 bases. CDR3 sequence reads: CASSFRGNWGNQPQHF. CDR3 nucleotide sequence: TGTGCCAGCAGCTTCCGGGGGAATTGGGGCAATCAGCCCCAGCATTTT.

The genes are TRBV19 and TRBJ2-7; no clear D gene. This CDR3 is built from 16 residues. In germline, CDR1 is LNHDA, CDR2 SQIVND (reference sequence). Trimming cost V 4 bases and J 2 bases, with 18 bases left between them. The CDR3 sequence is CASSNVMRRGTYEQYF. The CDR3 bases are TGTGCCAGTAGTAATGTTATGCGGAGAGGAACCTACGAGCAGTACTTC.

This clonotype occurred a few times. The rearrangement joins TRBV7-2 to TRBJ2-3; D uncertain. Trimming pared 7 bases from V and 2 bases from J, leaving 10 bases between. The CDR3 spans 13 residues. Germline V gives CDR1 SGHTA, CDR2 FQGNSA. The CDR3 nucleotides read TGTGCCAGCACCGACCCCCCCACAGATACGCAGTATTTT. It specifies CASTDPPTDTQYF. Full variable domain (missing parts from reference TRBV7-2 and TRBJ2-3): GAGVSQSPSNKVTEKGKDVELRCDPISGHTALYWYRQSLGQGLEFLIYFQGNSAPDKSGLPSDRFSAERTGGSVSTLTIQRTQQEDSAVYLCASTDPPTDTQYFGPGTRLTVL.

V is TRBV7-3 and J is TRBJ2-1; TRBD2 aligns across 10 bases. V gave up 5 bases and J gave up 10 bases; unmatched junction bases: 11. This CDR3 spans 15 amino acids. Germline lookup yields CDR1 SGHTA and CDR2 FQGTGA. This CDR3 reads CASSPGTSVRGEQFF. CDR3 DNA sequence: TGTGCCAGCAGCCCCGGGACTAGCGTTCGGGGGGAGCAGTTCTTC.

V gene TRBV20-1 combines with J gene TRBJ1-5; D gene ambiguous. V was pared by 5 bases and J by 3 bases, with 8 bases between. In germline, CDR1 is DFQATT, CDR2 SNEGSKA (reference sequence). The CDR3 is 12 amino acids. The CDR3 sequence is CSALTVNQPQHF. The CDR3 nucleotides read TGCAGTGCTTTAACAGTCAATCAGCCCCAGCATTTT.

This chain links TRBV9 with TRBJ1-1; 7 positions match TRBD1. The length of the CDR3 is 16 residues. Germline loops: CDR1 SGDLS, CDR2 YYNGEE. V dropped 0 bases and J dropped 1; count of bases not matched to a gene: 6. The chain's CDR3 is CASSVGLDRANTEAFF. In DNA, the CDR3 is TGTGCCAGCAGCGTAGGGCTAGACAGGGCGAACACTGAAGCTTTCTTT.

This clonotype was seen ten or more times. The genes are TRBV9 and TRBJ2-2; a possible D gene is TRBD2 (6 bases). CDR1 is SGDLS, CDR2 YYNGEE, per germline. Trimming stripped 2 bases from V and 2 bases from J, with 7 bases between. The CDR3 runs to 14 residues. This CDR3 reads CASSVGGNTGELFF. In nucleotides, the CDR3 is TGTGCCAGCAGCGTCGGGGGAAACACCGGGGAGCTGTTTTTT.

The CDR3 coding sequence is TGTGCCAGCGCTATACAGGGGGCAGTTAACTATGGCTACACCTTC. It specifies CASAIQGAVNYGYTF. V is TRBV6-1 and J is TRBJ1-2; 9 positions match TRBD1. The ends lost 8 bases at V and 1 base at J; junction bases unmatched: 8. Germline values: CDR1 MNHNS, CDR2 SASEGT. The CDR3 contains 15 residues.

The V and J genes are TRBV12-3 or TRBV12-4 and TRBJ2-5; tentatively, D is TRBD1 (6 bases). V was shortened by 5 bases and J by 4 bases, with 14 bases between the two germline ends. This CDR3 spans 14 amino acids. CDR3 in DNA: TGTGCCAGCAGTAACGTACAGGGTAGAGAGACCCAGTACTTC. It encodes CASSNVQGRETQYF.